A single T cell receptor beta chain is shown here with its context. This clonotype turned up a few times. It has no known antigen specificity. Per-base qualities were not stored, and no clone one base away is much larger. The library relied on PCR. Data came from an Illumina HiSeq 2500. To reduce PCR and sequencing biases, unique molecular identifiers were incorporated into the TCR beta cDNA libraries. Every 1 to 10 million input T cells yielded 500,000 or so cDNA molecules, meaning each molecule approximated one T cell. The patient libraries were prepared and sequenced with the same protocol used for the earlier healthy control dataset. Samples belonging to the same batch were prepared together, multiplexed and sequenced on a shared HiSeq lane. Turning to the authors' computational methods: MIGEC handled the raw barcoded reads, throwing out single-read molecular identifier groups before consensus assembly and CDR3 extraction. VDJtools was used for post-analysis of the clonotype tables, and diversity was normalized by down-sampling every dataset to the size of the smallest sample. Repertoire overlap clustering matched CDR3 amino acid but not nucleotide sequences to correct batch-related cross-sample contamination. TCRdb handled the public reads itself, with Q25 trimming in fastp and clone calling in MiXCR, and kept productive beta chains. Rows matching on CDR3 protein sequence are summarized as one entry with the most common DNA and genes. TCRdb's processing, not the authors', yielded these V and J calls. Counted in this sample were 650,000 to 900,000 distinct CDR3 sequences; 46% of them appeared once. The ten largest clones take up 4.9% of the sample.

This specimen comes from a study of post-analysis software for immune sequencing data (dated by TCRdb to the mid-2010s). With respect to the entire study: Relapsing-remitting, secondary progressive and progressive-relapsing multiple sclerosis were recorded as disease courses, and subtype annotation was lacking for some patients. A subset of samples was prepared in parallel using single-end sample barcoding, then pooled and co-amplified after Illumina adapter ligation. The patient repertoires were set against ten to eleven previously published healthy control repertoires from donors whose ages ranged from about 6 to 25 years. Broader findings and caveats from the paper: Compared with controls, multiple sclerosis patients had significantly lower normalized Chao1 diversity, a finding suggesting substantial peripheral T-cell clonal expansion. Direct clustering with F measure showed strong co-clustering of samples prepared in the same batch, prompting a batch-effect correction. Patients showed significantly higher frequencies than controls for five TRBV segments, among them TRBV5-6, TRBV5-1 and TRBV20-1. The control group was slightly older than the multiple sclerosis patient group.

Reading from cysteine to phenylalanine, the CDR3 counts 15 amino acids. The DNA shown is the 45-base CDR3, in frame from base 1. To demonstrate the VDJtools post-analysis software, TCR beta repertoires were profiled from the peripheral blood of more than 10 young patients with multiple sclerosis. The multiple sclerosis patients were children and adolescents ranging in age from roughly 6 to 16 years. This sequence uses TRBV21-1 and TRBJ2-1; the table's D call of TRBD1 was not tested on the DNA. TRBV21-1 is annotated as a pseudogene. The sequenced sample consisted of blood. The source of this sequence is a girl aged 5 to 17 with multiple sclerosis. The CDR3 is CASRAGDRLRDEQFF. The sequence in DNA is TGTGCCAGCAGAGCGGGTGACAGGCTTAGGGATGAGCAGTTCTTC.